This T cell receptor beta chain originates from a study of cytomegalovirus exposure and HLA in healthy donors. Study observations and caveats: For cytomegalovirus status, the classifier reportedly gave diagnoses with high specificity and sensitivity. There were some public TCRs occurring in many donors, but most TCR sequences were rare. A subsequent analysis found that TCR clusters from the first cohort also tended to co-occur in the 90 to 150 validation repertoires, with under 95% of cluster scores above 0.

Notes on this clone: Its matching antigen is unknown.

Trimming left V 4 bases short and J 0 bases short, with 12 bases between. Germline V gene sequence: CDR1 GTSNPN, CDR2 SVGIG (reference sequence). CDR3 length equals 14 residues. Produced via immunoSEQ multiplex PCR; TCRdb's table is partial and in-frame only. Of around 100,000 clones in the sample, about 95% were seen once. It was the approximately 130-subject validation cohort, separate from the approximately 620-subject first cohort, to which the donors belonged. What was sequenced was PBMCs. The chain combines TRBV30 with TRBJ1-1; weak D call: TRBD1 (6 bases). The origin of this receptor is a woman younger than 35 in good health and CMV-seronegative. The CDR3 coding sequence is TGTGCCTGGAACCCGGACAGACTGAACACTGAAGCTTTCTTT. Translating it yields CAWNPDRLNTEAFF. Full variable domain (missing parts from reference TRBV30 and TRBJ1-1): SQTIHQWPATLVQPVGSPLSLECTVEGTSNPNLYWYRQAAGRGLQLLFYSVGIGQISSEVPQNLSASRPQDRQFILSSKKLLLSDSGFYLCAWNPDRLNTEAFFGQGTRLTVV.